The 17 T cell receptor beta chains below come from one sample, sequenced in a study of blood T cell repertoires in COVID-19. Only in-frame clones appear in the TCRdb table, and some are missing; sequencing was by immunoSEQ multiplex PCR. This sample yields 230,000 or so clones, of which approximately 83% are seen a single time; around 3.5% belongs to the top ten. Sequencing was carried out using PBMCs or T cells enriched from blood (not recorded which). The receptor source for this set is a man aged 45 to 65 who had recovered from COVID-19.

V gene TRBV6-4 combines with J gene TRBJ2-2; 7 bases align to TRBD2. The CDR3 runs to 16 residues. Per the germline V gene, CDR1 is MRHNA and CDR2 is SNTAGT. V was pared by 5 bases and J by 2 bases, with 8 bases of the junction left unmatched. The CDR3 sequence is CASSTDGGINTGELFF. CDR3 sequence (DNA): TGTGCCAGCAGTACGGACGGGGGGATAAACACCGGGGAGCTGTTTTTT.

The chain recombines TRBV7-3 with TRBJ2-3; D is unresolved. Trimming removed 3 bases from V and 3 bases from J, with 7 bases in between. CDR3 length: 13 amino acids. Germline V lookup: CDR1 SGHTA, CDR2 FQGTGA. Written as DNA, the CDR3 is TGTGCCAGCAGCTTTCTCCTTACAGATACGCAGTATTTT. Protein product: CASSFLLTDTQYF.

V usage is TRBV12-5 and J usage is TRBJ2-3; TRBD2 matches at 8 bases. The CDR3 has 16 residues. Germline-derived CDR1 and CDR2 are LGHNT and FRNRAP. J lost 5 bases, V lost 1 base, and 8 bases had no gene match. CDR3 protein: CASGLGSGGQIDTQYF. The CDR3 DNA reads as TGTGCTAGTGGTTTGGGATCGGGGGGGCAGATAGATACGCAGTATTTT.

The genes are TRBV3-1 (or the pseudogene TRBV3-2) and TRBJ2-7; no firm D call. This CDR3 is built from 11 residues. V lost 4 bases and J 5 bases, leaving 6 bases between the germline ends. Germline CDR1 LGHDT, CDR2 YNNKEL (reference sequence). CDR3 nucleotide sequence: TGTGCCAGCAGCCGCCAGGACGAGCAGTACTTC. Its protein product is CASSRQDEQYF.

This clone was seen only once. The chain employs TRBV10-3 and TRBJ1-2; 9 positions match TRBD1. The trim removed 4 bases at V and 0 bases at J, leaving 12 bases unmatched. This CDR3 comprises 18 residues. Germline assignment: CDR1 ENHRY and CDR2 SYGVKD. CDR3 sequence (DNA): TGTGCCATCAGTGGTCAATCCGGGACAGGGATTTCTAACTATGGCTACACCTTC. Protein sequence: CAISGQSGTGISNYGYTF.

At least ten counts were recorded for this clone. This chain uses TRBV4-1 with TRBJ2-7, with TRBD2 matching over 7 bases. Germline V gives CDR1 MGHRA, CDR2 YSYEKL. V lost 1 base to trimming and J lost 5 bases; unmatched junction nucleotides: 11. The CDR3 extends over 16 amino acids. This CDR3 is CASSQVEKGGPNEQYF. CDR3 in DNA: TGCGCCAGCAGCCAAGTCGAAAAGGGAGGGCCCAACGAGCAGTACTTC.

The chain uses TRBV28 and TRBJ1-2; the D is unclear. Germline lookup yields CDR1 MDHEN and CDR2 SYDVKM. The CDR3 has 11 amino acids. V dropped 2 bases and J dropped 8 bases, with 6 bases sitting between them. In DNA form, the CDR3 reads TGTGCCAGCAGTTTAAGCAAGGGCTACACCTTC. The encoded protein is CASSLSKGYTF.

This clone was picked up one time. The chain has TRBV27 and TRBJ1-1; a weak D match, TRBD1 (5 bases). Trimming removed 6 bases at V and 1 base at J, with 12 bases between. The germline gives CDR1 MNHEY, CDR2 SMNVEV (reference sequence). The CDR3 runs to 14 residues. CDR3 protein: CASRRNQGNTEAFF. CDR3 DNA: TGTGCCAGCAGGCGAAACCAGGGGAACACTGAAGCTTTCTTT.

The chain employs TRBV30 and TRBJ1-6; D unresolved. Germline V CDR1 and CDR2: GTSNPN, SVGIG (reference sequence). The CDR3 is made up of 14 amino acids. With 0 bases removed from V and 7 bases from J, the gap between germline ends came to 10 bases. The CDR3 protein is CAWSVSQSNSPLHF. CDR3 coding DNA: TGTGCCTGGAGTGTAAGTCAGTCAAATTCACCCCTCCACTTT.

In this sample, this clone turned up once. This chain uses TRBV23-1 with TRBJ2-7, with D tentatively TRBD1 (6 bases). TRBV23-1 counts as an open reading frame of uncertain function. The CDR3 has 17 amino acids. Trimming removed 6 bases at V and 4 bases at J, with 25 bases between. The CDR3 here is CASSWATGTSIRYEQYF. The CDR3 bases are TGCGCCAGCAGCTGGGCGACAGGAACCTCGATTCGGTACGAGCAGTACTTC.

This clone was seen more than once but under ten times. The rearrangement links TRBV10-1 to TRBJ1-3; tentatively, D is TRBD1 (5 bases). CDR1 is WNHNN and CDR2 is SYGVQD in the germline V gene (reference sequence). V was trimmed by 11 bases and J by 2 bases, leaving 10 bases between them. This CDR3 spans 12 amino acids. CDR3 protein: CAVREAGNTIYF. In DNA form, the CDR3 reads TGCGCCGTCAGGGAAGCTGGAAACACCATATATTTT.

Worth noting for this clone: One end of the junction fails to match germline, which may point to a read error. The chain uses TRBV6-6 and TRBJ2-1; D possibly corresponds to TRBD2 (5 bases). The germline V gene has CDR1 MNHNY and CDR2 SVGAGI (reference sequence). This CDR3 has 12 residues. The CDR3 sequence is CACRTFLSEQFF. The CDR3 coding sequence is TGTGCCTGCAGGACTTTTTTATCGGAGCAGTTCTTC.

The chain links TRBV9 to TRBJ2-7; D possibly corresponds to TRBD1 (6 bases). This CDR3 has 12 amino acids. Germline lookup yields CDR1 SGDLS and CDR2 YYNGEE. The ends were cut back, 3 bases at V and 4 bases at J, with 8 bases in the middle. The chain's CDR3 is CASSGTEYEQYF. Written as DNA, the CDR3 is TGTGCCAGCAGCGGGACAGAGTACGAGCAGTACTTC.

The rearrangement uses TRBV5-6 and TRBJ1-2, with 8 bases aligning to TRBD1. Per the germline V gene, CDR1 is SGHDT and CDR2 is YYEEEE. The CDR3 runs to 16 residues. Germline trimming cut 4 bases from V and 8 bases from J; bases unmatched to any gene: 16. The CDR3 sequence: CASSASTTGELGGYTF. CDR3 DNA sequence: TGTGCCAGCAGCGCGTCTACGACAGGGGAGCTTGGGGGCTACACCTTC.

V is TRBV11-2 and J is TRBJ2-3, with D perhaps matching TRBD2 (5 bases). The CDR3 has 17 amino acids. CDR1 is SGHAT, CDR2 FQNNGV, per germline. Trimming took off 5 bases at V and 0 bases at J, with 18 bases between the two ends. The CDR3 is CASSPELRVFSTDTQYF. DNA of the CDR3: TGTGCCAGCAGCCCCGAGCTGCGGGTTTTTAGCACAGATACGCAGTATTTT.

The CDR3 sequence is CASSAVAGGLGEQYF. CDR3 nucleotide sequence: TGCGCCAGCAGTGCCGTGGCGGGGGGCCTCGGAGAGCAGTACTTC. The V call is TRBV10-2, the J call TRBJ2-7; 8 positions match TRBD2. This CDR3 spans 15 amino acids. Germline V gene sequence: CDR1 WSHSY, CDR2 SAAADI. V dropped 4 bases and J dropped 7; count of bases not matched to a gene: 12.

This chain joins TRBV12-3 or TRBV12-4 and TRBJ2-5; D call uncertain. Trimming shortened V by 3 bases and J by 5 bases, and 7 bases separated the two germline ends. CDR3 length equals 12 residues. The CDR3 nucleotides read TGTGCCAGCAGTTTCATGTTGGAGACCCAGTACTTC. Protein: CASSFMLETQYF.